This T cell receptor beta chain derives from a study of blood T cells in healthy people across ages. The second PCR ran roughly 6 to 11 cycles with a sample-barcoded 5' primer and J-beta primers. MiXCR, applied by TCRdb to the 5' RACE reads, yields one record per CDR3 protein. The table has 650,000 to 950,000 distinct CDR3 sequences, 40% to 50% seen once; the top ten hold roughly 18%. This receptor was identified in a man aged 60 to 69 in good health. The sequencing input was blood.

This CDR3 is CASSTTGFDSPLHF. The CDR3 nucleotides read TGTGCCAGCAGCACGACCGGGTTTGATTCACCCCTCCACTTT. V and J are TRBV14 and TRBJ1-6; D unclear. The CDR3 totals 14 residues. Germline V gene lookup returns CDR1 SGHDN and CDR2 FVKESK. The germline V and J ends were trimmed by 5 bases and 8 bases, with 13 bases remaining between them.